This T cell receptor (beta chain) was recovered during a study of T cells after yellow fever vaccination. Overall study results and limits: Most clones from primary vaccination were detected again post-booster (about 95% CD4, roughly 85% CD8).

Only a few counts were recorded for this clonotype. The antigen is unknown. Germline assignment: CDR1 DFQATT and CDR2 SNEGSKA (reference sequence). This CDR3 is 13 amino acids long. J gave up 4 bases and V 3 bases, and 4 bases lay outside the gene matches. TCRdb reprocessed the 5' RACE reads with MiXCR, giving one entry per CDR3 protein. The sample holds about 400,000 distinct CDR3 sequences, about 6.2% seen once. The V and J genes are TRBV20-1 and TRBJ1-2; TRBD1 matches at 8 bases. The specimen was PBMCs, collected 5 days after the yellow fever booster vaccination. This receptor was obtained from a man aged 25 to 40 who received the YFV17D yellow fever vaccine. The CDR3 spells CSARDRVLYGYTF. CDR3 sequence (DNA): TGCAGTGCTAGGGACAGGGTGCTCTATGGCTACACCTTC.